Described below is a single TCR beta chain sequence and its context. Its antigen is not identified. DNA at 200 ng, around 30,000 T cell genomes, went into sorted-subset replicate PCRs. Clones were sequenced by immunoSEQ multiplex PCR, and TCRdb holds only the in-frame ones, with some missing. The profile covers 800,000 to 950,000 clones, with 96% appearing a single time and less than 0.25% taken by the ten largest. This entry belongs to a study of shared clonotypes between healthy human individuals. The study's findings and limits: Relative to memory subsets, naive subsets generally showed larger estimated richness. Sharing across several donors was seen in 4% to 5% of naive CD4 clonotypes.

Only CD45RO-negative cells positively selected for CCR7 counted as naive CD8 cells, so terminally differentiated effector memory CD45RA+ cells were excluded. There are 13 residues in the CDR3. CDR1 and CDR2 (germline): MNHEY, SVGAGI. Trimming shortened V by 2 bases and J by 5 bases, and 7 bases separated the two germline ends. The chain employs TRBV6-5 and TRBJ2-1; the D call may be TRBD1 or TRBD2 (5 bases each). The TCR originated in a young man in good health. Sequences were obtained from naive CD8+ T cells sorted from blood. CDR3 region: CASSYGGDNEQFF. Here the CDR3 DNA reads TGTGCCAGCAGTTACGGGGGTGACAATGAGCAGTTCTTC.